Listed below are T cell receptor beta chains from one sample, sequenced in a study of human T cells and chemical hapten exposure. TCRdb used MiXCR to reprocess the reads, holding one entry per CDR3 protein. The table shows 100,000 to 150,000 distinct CDR3 sequences, with over 6.5% occurring only once. The material sequenced was whole blood. These receptors were taken from a human donor in good health. Some clones in this sample may be carry-over from other donors' samples. CDR3s include the opening cysteine and the closing phenylalanine or tryptophan. The D gene is left open where the match is weak. Where a row states a size, it is once, few, many or the class of an expanded clone; other rows omit it.

CDR3 | DNA | J | size | D | V
CSAGGWYWGTDTQNF | TGCAGTGCTGGAGGGTGGTACTGGGGCACAGATACGCAGAATTTT | TRBJ2-3 | NA | NA | TRBV20-1
CASSLAQDYEQYF | TGCGCCAGCAGCTTGGCACAGGACTACGAGCAGTACTTC | TRBJ2-7 | many | NA | TRBV5-1
CASSPPGAYEQYF | TGTGCCAGCTCACCACCGGGGGCCTACGAGCAGTACTTC | TRBJ2-7 | NA | NA | TRBV18
CATSRDLYTEAFF | TGTGCCACCAGCAGAGATCTTTACACTGAAGCTTTCTTT | TRBJ1-1 | many | NA | TRBV15
CSVHPGGNQPQHF | TGCAGCGTACACCCAGGGGGGAATCAGCCCCAGCATTTT | TRBJ1-5 | many | TRBD1 | TRBV29-1
CASSLAGTDTQYF | TGTGCCAGCAGCTTAGCTGGTACAGATACGCAGTATTTT | TRBJ2-3 | many | NA | TRBV11-2
CASSPVWGGVNTEAFF | TGTGCCAGCTCACCGGTGTGGGGCGGGGTGAACACTGAAGCTTTCTTT | TRBJ1-1 | many | NA | TRBV18
CAWSEGQGNSPLHF | TGTGCCTGGAGTGAAGGACAGGGGAATTCACCCCTCCACTTT | TRBJ1-6 | many | TRBD1 | TRBV30
CASRHTGGGYNSPLHF | TGTGCCAGCAGGCATACCGGAGGAGGCTATAATTCACCCCTCCACTTT | TRBJ1-6 | few | NA | TRBV7-9
CASSSRAGTSGGNEQFF | TGCGCCAGCAGCTCGCGCGCCGGGACTAGCGGGGGCAATGAGCAGTTCTTC | TRBJ2-1 | few | TRBD2 | TRBV5-1
CSARDRERTDTQYF | TGCAGTGCTCGGGACAGGGAACGGACAGATACGCAGTATTTT | TRBJ2-3 | few | TRBD1 | TRBV20-1
CASSFTVGLGSGYNEQFF | TGTGCCAGCAGTTTCACCGTGGGACTAGGATCGGGCTACAATGAGCAGTTCTTC | TRBJ2-1 | few | TRBD2 | TRBV27
CASSQGMTGNYEQYF | TGTGCCAGCAGCCAAGGCATGACAGGGAACTACGAGCAGTACTTC | TRBJ2-7 | few | TRBD1 | TRBV3-1
CSVRPGNNEQFF | TGCAGCGTTCGTCCAGGGAACAATGAGCAGTTCTTC | TRBJ2-1 | few | NA | TRBV29-1
CASSPATGVTGELFF | TGTGCCAGCTCACCTGCGACAGGGGTCACCGGGGAGCTGTTTTTT | TRBJ2-2 | NA | TRBD1 | TRBV18
CASSEPHSNQNIVEAFF | TGTGCCAGCAGTGAACCGCATTCAAACCAGAACATCGTTGAAGCTTTCTTT | TRBJ1-1 | few | NA | TRBV6-1
CASSPLLAGGEDTQYF | TGCGCCAGCAGCCCTCTACTAGCGGGGGGGGAGGATACGCAGTATTTT | TRBJ2-3 | many | TRBD2 | TRBV5-1
CASSLPGQESSYNEQFF | TGTGCCAGCAGTTTGCCGGGACAGGAAAGCTCCTACAATGAGCAGTTCTTC | TRBJ2-1 | few | TRBD1 | TRBV27
CASSDLVMGNYGYTF | TGTGCCAGCAGTGACCTCGTGATGGGTAACTATGGCTACACCTTC | TRBJ1-2 | few | NA | TRBV6-1
CSAKPSGTGAGYEQYF | TGCAGTGCCAAACCTTCCGGGACAGGGGCCGGCTACGAGCAGTACTTC | TRBJ2-7 | few | TRBD1 | TRBV20-1
CASSSPGHTDTQYF | TGCGCCAGCAGCTCTCCGGGCCACACAGATACGCAGTATTTT | TRBJ2-3 | many | NA | TRBV5-1
CSVTGAGNYGYTF | TGCAGCGTTACAGGGGCTGGAAACTATGGCTACACCTTC | TRBJ1-2 | few | TRBD1 | TRBV29-1
CSARSPGTSGGALETQYF | TGCAGTGCTAGAAGCCCAGGGACTAGCGGGGGGGCCCTCGAGACCCAGTACTTC | TRBJ2-5 | many | TRBD2 | TRBV20-1
CAISDRTTDTQYF | TGTGCCATCAGCGACAGGACCACAGATACGCAGTATTTT | TRBJ2-3 | few | NA | TRBV10-3
CASSFGLNYLPQHF | TGTGCCAGCAGTTTTGGACTTAACTATCTGCCCCAGCATTTT | TRBJ1-5 | many | NA | TRBV6-2/TRBV6-3
CASSLSRGSTDTQYF | TGTGCCAGCAGCTTAAGCAGGGGGTCCACAGATACGCAGTATTTT | TRBJ2-3 | NA | TRBD1 | TRBV7-2
CASSPGEVSEAFF | TGTGCCAGCAGTCCCGGTGAAGTCAGTGAAGCTTTCTTT | TRBJ1-1 | many | NA | TRBV27
CASSLGLAGDTDTQYF | TGTGCCAGCAGTTTAGGGCTAGCGGGAGACACAGATACGCAGTATTTT | TRBJ2-3 | few | TRBD2 | TRBV12-3/TRBV12-4
CASSLAGGLIGYNEQFF | TGTGCCAGCAGCTTAGCGGGAGGGTTGATAGGCTACAATGAGCAGTTCTTC | TRBJ2-1 | few | TRBD2 | TRBV5-5
CASSLQGLPYEQYF | TGCGCCAGCAGCTTGCAGGGATTACCTTACGAGCAGTACTTC | TRBJ2-7 | few | NA | TRBV5-1
CASSFGTGGREQYF | TGTGCCAGCAGCTTCGGGACAGGGGGCCGCGAGCAGTACTTC | TRBJ2-7 | NA | TRBD1 | TRBV5-6
CSVTRDSGANVLTF | TGCAGCGTTACCAGGGACTCTGGGGCCAACGTCCTGACTTTC | TRBJ2-6 | NA | NA | TRBV29-1
CASSVDGSNSYEQYF | TGTGCCAGCAGCGTAGACGGGAGCAACTCCTACGAGCAGTACTTC | TRBJ2-7 | few | NA | TRBV9
CASSQPSGLTDTQYF | TGTGCCAGCAGCCAACCCTCGGGACTCACAGATACGCAGTATTTT | TRBJ2-3 | few | NA | TRBV3-1
CASSSLGSGAVFNEQFF | TGTGCCAGCAGCTCCCTCGGGTCGGGGGCCGTATTCAATGAGCAGTTCTTC | TRBJ2-1 | NA | NA | TRBV7-9
CSVQGERQPQHF | TGCAGCGTTCAGGGGGAACGGCAGCCCCAGCATTTT | TRBJ1-5 | many | TRBD1 | TRBV29-1
CASSLWGSAEAFF | TGTGCCAGCAGCCTCTGGGGCAGCGCTGAAGCTTTCTTT | TRBJ1-1 | few | NA | TRBV12-3/TRBV12-4